This T cell receptor (beta chain) stems from a study of CD8 T cells in ankylosing spondylitis (dated by TCRdb to 2016 to 2017). Broadly, across the study: The study profiled T cell receptor beta repertoires in healthy donors and ankylosing spondylitis patients to find disease-linked TCR variants. The full study cohort comprised 20 to 25 ankylosing spondylitis patients and 85 to 120 healthy donors. Peripheral blood was sampled, and synovial fluid was also collected from ankylosing spondylitis patients. What the research found in general, with its limitations: Significant enrichment of the disease-linked clones was reported in matched synovial fluid samples from ankylosing spondylitis patients. In peripheral blood, the disease-linked clones were found at relatively low frequencies and had a CD8+ phenotype. Some motif variants had previously been reported in the synovial fluid and blood of reactive arthritis patients, which suggests shared mechanisms of disease initiation. Blood from ankylosing spondylitis patients appeared to be characterized by a TCR beta motif made up of about 8 highly homologous amino acid variants.

Sequenced using an Illumina HiSeq 2500. TCR beta libraries were prepared by quantitative 5'-RACE with molecular barcodes. Per the source publication's procedure: To identify disease-linked TCR variants, a new computational method was used, one built on a probabilistic model of VDJ rearrangement. Clones were called with MiXCR by TCRdb after fastp trimmed the public reads at Q25, and only in-frame beta chains were retained. Records with the same CDR3 protein are collapsed into one entry carrying the most frequent genes and DNA. The V and J calls come from TCRdb's annotation, not from the publication. This sample comprises approximately 240,000 distinct CDR3 sequences, about 24% of them detected only once. More than 0.6% of the sample goes to the ten largest clones. As regards this clonotype: The clone's antigen remains unknown. It has no much larger one-base neighbor in the sample; base qualities were not kept.

The germline V gene (reference sequence) supplies CDR1 DFQATT and CDR2 SNEGSKA. Deletion took 0 bases off V and 6 bases off J, with a span of 14 bases between the germline ends. Taken from cysteine to phenylalanine, the CDR3 has 14 residues. The kept DNA is CDR3 alone, 42 bases in frame from the first base. Sequencing was done on a sample of blood, either unsorted or a sorted T cell fraction (not recorded which). The TCR comes from a male donor with ankylosing spondylitis or in good health (not recorded which). Here the chain combines TRBV20-1 and TRBJ2-5; the D segment could be TRBD2, given 6 matching bases. The base sequence is TGCAGTGCTAGAGAGGGAGCGGGCTGGAAGACCCAGTACTTC. Its translation is CSAREGAGWKTQYF.